A single sample is the source of the 24 T cell receptor beta chains below, sequenced in a study of blood T cell repertoires in COVID-19. The repertoire was sequenced with immunoSEQ multiplex PCR; TCRdb's copy has only in-frame clones and lacks some. The sample consists of approximately 69,000 clones, approximately 80% of them appearing once. Sequencing used peripheral blood. The receptors come from a man aged 45-60 years with COVID-19, enrolled during active disease.

The genes are TRBV13 and TRBJ2-5; TRBD2 agrees at 11 bases. V trimming: 5 bases; J trimming: 6 bases; junction bases outside the gene matches: 8. The germline CDR1 and CDR2 sequences are PRHDT and FYEKMQ (reference sequence). CDR3 length: 15 amino acids. CDR3 DNA: TGTGCCAGCAGCCCCGGAAGACTAGCGGGAAAGACCCAGTACTTC. Protein product: CASSPGRLAGKTQYF.

This clone was picked up a small number of times. The chain has TRBV7-2 and TRBJ1-1; a possible D gene is TRBD1 (6 bases). CDR1 is SGHTA and CDR2 is FQGNSA in the germline V gene. This CDR3 is 16 amino acids long. V gave up 2 bases and J gave up 5 bases, with 18 bases separating them. CDR3 loop: CASSLLGGGRDTEAFF. For the CDR3, the DNA is TGTGCCAGCAGCTTATTAGGGGGGGGCAGGGATACTGAAGCTTTCTTT.

This clone was seen more than once but under ten times. The chain couples TRBV11-2 to TRBJ2-1; D unclear. Per the germline V gene, CDR1 is SGHAT and CDR2 is FQNNGV. This CDR3 is built from 11 residues. V lost 4 bases and J lost 8, with 6 bases in between. The CDR3 reads CASSSVHEQFF. CDR3 bases: TGTGCCAGCAGCTCAGTCCATGAGCAGTTCTTC.

The V call is TRBV19, the J call TRBJ2-7, with D unclear. Trimming took off 6 bases at V and 0 bases at J, with 9 bases between the two ends. CDR1 and CDR2 from the germline V gene are LNHDA and SQIVND (reference sequence). This CDR3 has 13 residues. The chain's CDR3 is CASSHTPSYEQYF. CDR3 nucleotides: TGTGCCAGTAGCCACACACCCTCCTACGAGCAGTACTTC. The full variable domain, with the rest looked up from reference TRBV19 and TRBJ2-7, is DGGITQSPKYLFRKEGQNVTLSCEQNLNHDAMYWYRQDPGQGLRLIYYSQIVNDFQKGDIAEGYSVSREKKESFPLTVTSAQKNPTAFYLCASSHTPSYEQYFGPGTRLTVT.

The chain links TRBV7-9 to TRBJ1-1; D is possibly TRBD1 (6 bases). The V and J ends lost 1 base and 3 bases respectively, with 21 bases between them. The CDR3 length is 18 residues. Germline assignment: CDR1 SEHNR and CDR2 FQNEAQ (reference sequence). The CDR3 DNA sequence: TGTGCCAGCAGCTTAGGGACTGGGACAAGAACTAGGGACACTGAAGCTTTCTTT. Residues: CASSLGTGTRTRDTEAFF.

V usage is TRBV10-3 and J usage is TRBJ2-2; TRBD2 aligns across 8 bases. Germline values: CDR1 ENHRY, CDR2 SYGVKD. This CDR3 spans 17 amino acids. Germline trimming cut 0 bases from V and 1 base from J; bases unmatched to any gene: 4. In DNA, the CDR3 is TGTGCCATCAGTGAGTCGTCGGGGGGGCGGAACACCGGGGAGCTGTTTTTT. Protein sequence: CAISESSGGRNTGELFF.

The chain recombines TRBV7-6 with TRBJ2-7, with 9 bases identical to TRBD1. This CDR3 spans 16 amino acids. The trim removed 1 base at V and 6 bases at J, leaving 10 bases unmatched. The germline V gene has CDR1 SGHVS and CDR2 FNYEAQ. The CDR3 region is CASSLVAGTGLSEQYF. CDR3 sequence (DNA): TGTGCCAGCAGCTTAGTGGCCGGGACAGGGCTCTCCGAGCAGTACTTC.

The CDR3 DNA reads as TGTGCCAGCAGCGGCCTCTCGGGGAGTTCGGAACTGTTTTTT. This codes for CASSGLSGSSELFF. This chain uses TRBV9 with TRBJ1-4, with D uncertain. Germline CDR1 SGDLS, CDR2 YYNGEE. Trimming took off 3 bases at V and 12 bases at J, with 18 bases between the two ends. The CDR3 spans 14 residues.

The chain couples TRBV5-1 to TRBJ1-2; 11 nucleotides match TRBD1. With 0 bases clipped from V and 6 bases from J, the junction kept 1 base outside the gene matches. Germline CDR1 reads SGHRS; CDR2 reads YFSETQ. CDR3 size: 14 residues. The CDR3 loop is CASSLEGQGDGYTF. The CDR3 nucleotides read TGCGCCAGCAGCTTGGAGGGACAGGGGGATGGCTACACCTTC.

The chain couples TRBV18 to TRBJ2-2; D remains ambiguous. The V end was cut by 2 bases, the J end by 5 bases, with 9 bases between. The CDR3 runs 14 residues. Germline V gene lookup returns CDR1 KGHSH and CDR2 LQKENI. The CDR3 spells CASSPDMTTGELFF. The CDR3 nucleotides are TGTGCCAGCTCACCAGACATGACGACCGGGGAGCTGTTTTTT.

This rearrangement joins TRBV11-3 to TRBJ2-3; 8 bases map to TRBD1. The CDR3 extends over 15 amino acids. The V segment lost 4 bases and the J segment 0 bases; nucleotides outside the gene matches: 3. Per the germline V gene, CDR1 is SGHNT and CDR2 is YENEEA. The DNA for the CDR3 is TGTGCCAGCAGCTCGACAGGGGCTAGCACAGATACGCAGTATTTT. Translation: CASSSTGASTDTQYF.

The chain uses TRBV9 and TRBJ2-1, with D maybe TRBD1 (6 bases). In germline, CDR1 is SGDLS, CDR2 YYNGEE. The CDR3 contains 14 residues. V was pared by 4 bases and J by 6 bases, with 14 bases between. Here the CDR3 reads CASSPWTVSNEQFF. CDR3 nucleotides: TGTGCCAGCAGCCCTTGGACAGTAAGCAATGAGCAGTTCTTC.

The V gene is TRBV10-3, the J gene TRBJ1-1; D is perhaps TRBD1 (6 bases). V was trimmed by 6 bases and J by 8 bases, leaving 10 bases between them. Germline V gene data show CDR1 as ENHRY and CDR2 as SYGVKD. The CDR3 is made up of 11 amino acids. The CDR3 is CAISRGDEAFF. CDR3 coding DNA: TGTGCCATCAGCAGGGGTGACGAAGCTTTCTTT.

This chain links TRBV12-3 or TRBV12-4 with TRBJ1-2; 7 bases agree with TRBD1. This CDR3 is 12 amino acids long. The V segment lost 2 bases and the J segment 7 bases; nucleotides outside the gene matches: 1. CDR3 amino acids: CASSLSGGGYTF. The CDR3 DNA is TGTGCCAGCAGTTTATCAGGGGGTGGCTACACCTTC.

A few counts support this clone. The chain is built from TRBV7-2 and TRBJ2-1; TRBD1 aligns across 7 bases. The germline gives CDR1 SGHTA, CDR2 FQGNSA. V lost 1 base to trimming and J lost 1 base; unmatched junction nucleotides: 4. The CDR3 loop spans 16 amino acids. CDR3 DNA: TGTGCCAGCAGCTTAGGATCGACAGGGTCCTACAATGAGCAGTTCTTC. This codes for CASSLGSTGSYNEQFF.

This clone was picked up a small number of times. The DNA for the CDR3 is TGCGCCAGCAGCTTAGTAGCGGGGGGATACCAAGCGTCCTACGAGCAGTACTTC. The encoded protein is CASSLVAGGYQASYEQYF. The chain is built from TRBV5-1 and TRBJ2-7; 10 bases fit TRBD2. The V gene's germline CDR1 is SGHRS and CDR2 YFSETQ. There are 18 residues in the CDR3. The V and J ends lost 2 bases and 1 base, in that order; junction bases with no gene match: 12.

J is TRBJ2-3 and V is TRBV5-6; D is perhaps TRBD2 (5 bases). The V end was cut by 5 bases, the J end by 8 bases, with 12 bases between. Germline assignment: CDR1 SGHDT and CDR2 YYEEEE. The CDR3 extends over 12 amino acids. CDR3 sequence reads: CASSRGIGTQYF. The DNA of the CDR3 is TGTGCCAGCAGTCGAGGGATCGGTACGCAGTATTTT.

The gene calls are TRBV6-2 or TRBV6-3 and TRBJ2-6; TRBD1 agrees at 8 bases. Germline values: CDR1 MNHEY, CDR2 SVGEGT. The CDR3 sequence is 17 residues long. J was trimmed by 0 bases and V by 5 bases; bases with no gene match: 6. CDR3 bases: TGTGCCAGCAGTGAGTGGACAGGGAACTCTGGGGCCAACGTCCTGACTTTC. It encodes CASSEWTGNSGANVLTF.

This clone is a singleton in its sample. J is TRBJ1-2 and V is TRBV5-1; D ambiguous. In germline, CDR1 is SGHRS, CDR2 YFSETQ. The CDR3 length is 16 residues. V shed 6 bases and J shed 3 bases, with 21 bases lying between them. CDR3 amino acids: CASTPGLSRKDYGYTF. Here the CDR3 DNA reads TGCGCCAGCACCCCAGGTTTGTCCAGGAAGGACTATGGCTACACCTTC.

This clone was seen once. The rearrangement joins TRBV4-2 to TRBJ1-2; D remains unclear. Germline assignment: CDR1 LGHNA and CDR2 YNFKEQ. There are 15 residues in the CDR3. V lost 1 base, J lost 2 bases, and 11 bases lay in between. The CDR3, as DNA: TGTGCCAGCAGCCAAGGGGAGCGGCAGAACTATGGCTACACCTTC. As protein: CASSQGERQNYGYTF.

The J gene is TRBJ1-6, the V gene TRBV6-5; weak D call: TRBD1 (5 bases). The CDR3 contains 15 residues. Per the germline V gene, CDR1 is MNHEY and CDR2 is SVGAGI. Trimming stripped 7 bases from V and 5 bases from J, with 15 bases between. For the CDR3, the DNA is TGTGCCAGCAATGGGGGGAAAAGGAATAATTCACCCCTCCACTTT. This gives the protein CASNGGKRNNSPLHF.

The V call is TRBV11-2, the J call TRBJ2-1; maybe TRBD2 (6 bases). CDR1 and CDR2 (germline): SGHAT, FQNNGV. Trimming pared 1 base from V and 10 bases from J, leaving 23 bases between. The CDR3 contains 17 residues. CDR3 in DNA: TGTGCCAGCAGCTTAGTTCGGAGGCTAGCGCCTAGCGAGGAGCAGTTCTTC. Its translation is CASSLVRRLAPSEEQFF.

This sequence joins TRBV9 and TRBJ1-2; unclear D gene. The CDR3 runs 16 residues. Germline assignment: CDR1 SGDLS and CDR2 YYNGEE. V was clipped by 0 bases and J by 3 bases, with 15 bases between them. The CDR3 loop reads CASSVVADPAYYGYTF. Here the CDR3 DNA reads TGTGCCAGCAGCGTAGTGGCAGATCCCGCTTACTATGGCTACACCTTC.

The J gene is TRBJ1-5, the V gene TRBV9; 10 bases match TRBD1. Germline values: CDR1 SGDLS, CDR2 YYNGEE. The CDR3 runs to 20 residues. The junction had 18 bases not matched to a gene; V was cut back by 4 bases and J by 2 bases. The CDR3 DNA reads as TGTGCCAGCAGCCCTCGCGACAGGGGGCAGAGGCAGAGCGGCAATCAGCCCCAGCATTTT. Protein sequence: CASSPRDRGQRQSGNQPQHF. The whole variable domain, filled in from reference TRBV9 and TRBJ1-5, reads DSGVTQTPKHLITATGQRVTLRCSPRSGDLSVYWYQQSLDQGLQFLIQYYNGEERAKGNILERFSAQQFPDLHSELNLSSLELGDSALYFCASSPRDRGQRQSGNQPQHFGDGTRLSIL.